Sequencing of this TCR beta chain was carried out in a study of blood T cell repertoires in COVID-19. Study in general: Samples representing acute and convalescent COVID-19 were sourced from the United States, Italy and Spain. Sources were T cells, B-cell-depleted T cells, or PBMCs; the material itself was cDNA or gDNA.

Per the original data handling: For nucleated cells, counts were estimated from reference gene primer amplification. Sequenced by immunoSEQ multiplex PCR; TCRdb stores in-frame clones only, minus some. The D gene and trimming were derived from the DNA, and the V and J assignments and clone size from that table. This sample has around 240,000 clones; almost 85% occur once, and the top ten carry under 2%. The CDR3 is 13 amino acids. Germline-derived CDR1 and CDR2 are SGHVS and FNYEAQ. V was shortened by 4 bases and J by 4 bases, with 10 bases between the two germline ends. The chain employs TRBV7-6 and TRBJ2-5; a possible D gene is TRBD2 (5 bases). The receptor's source is a woman at least 80 years old with acute or convalescent COVID-19. Material: peripheral blood. This chain's CDR3 is CASSSGFGETQYF. As DNA, the CDR3 is TGTGCCAGCAGCTCGGGGTTTGGAGAGACCCAGTACTTC.